This TCR beta chain was identified in a study of T cells expressing NK-cell markers. The CDR3 has 15 amino acids. Germline V gives CDR1 SGHRS, CDR2 YFSETQ. UMIs were included in TCR beta cDNA generated by 5'RACE template switching. TCRdb reprocessed the 5' RACE reads, keeping one entry per CDR3 protein, no DNA. This sample's table has roughly 380,000 distinct CDR3 sequences. The material sequenced was blood T cells: a sorted CD56 or NKG2C T cell subset, CD4+ or CD8+ T cells, or bulk PBMC T cells (not recorded which). The sequence came from a man aged 18-69 years in good health. The rearrangement uses TRBV5-1 and TRBJ2-3. The CDR3 spells CASSLSLLSTDTQYF.